The sequence of this T cell receptor beta chain was determined in a study of human T cells and chemical hapten exposure. Study-wide background: Upper inner arm skin measuring approximately 2 cm by approximately 2 cm received 2% DPC for sensitization. Patch tests containing 0.01% DPC, applied to the upper back, were read at 6 days.

TCRdb fed the RACE reads into MiXCR, producing one record per CDR3 protein. The data show a few hundred thousand distinct CDR3 sequences, around 4.8% seen once. Time point in this sample: patch test 1, 2 weeks after DPC sensitization. The sample's treatment: therapeutic diphenylcyclopropenone sensitization with weekly scalp DPC. Venepuncture was done earlier than the placement of each patch test. This clonotype was picked up many times. The V end lost 4 bases, the J end lost 3 bases, and 7 bases lay between the germline ends. This CDR3 has 14 amino acids. Germline V gives CDR1 MNHEY, CDR2 SVGEGT. This receptor was taken from a woman aged 45-65 years with alopecia areata. Some clones in this sample may be carry-over from other donors' samples. The sequenced sample was whole blood, obtained in connection with sensitization to the hapten diphenylcyclopropenone (DPC). The genes are TRBV6-2 or TRBV6-3 and TRBJ1-6, with D possibly matching TRBD1 (6 bases). The CDR3 here is CASSSDSYNSPLHF. CDR3 nucleotide sequence: TGTGCCAGCAGTTCGGACAGCTATAATTCACCCCTCCACTTT.